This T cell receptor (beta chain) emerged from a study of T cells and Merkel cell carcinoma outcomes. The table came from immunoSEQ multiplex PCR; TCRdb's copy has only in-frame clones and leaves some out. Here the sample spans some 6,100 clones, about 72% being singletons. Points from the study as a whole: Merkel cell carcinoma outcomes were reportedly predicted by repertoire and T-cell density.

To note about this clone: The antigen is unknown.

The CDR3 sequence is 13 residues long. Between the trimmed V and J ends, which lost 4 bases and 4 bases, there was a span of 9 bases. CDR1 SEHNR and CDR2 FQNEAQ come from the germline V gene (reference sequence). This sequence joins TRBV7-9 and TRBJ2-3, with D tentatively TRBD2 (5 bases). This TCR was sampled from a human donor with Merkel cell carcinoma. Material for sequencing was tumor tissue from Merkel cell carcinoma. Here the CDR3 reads CASSSRGPDTQYF. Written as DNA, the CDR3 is TGTGCCAGCAGCTCCCGAGGGCCAGATACGCAGTATTTT.